These T cell receptor beta chains were read from a single sample in a study of T-cell memory formation after mild COVID-19. Each CDR3 protein gets one entry after TCRdb re-called the 5' RACE reads with MiXCR. The repertoire holds 300,000 to 400,000 distinct CDR3 sequences, with around 21% as singletons. Input material: PBMCs or a T cell subset sorted from them (not recorded which). These receptors all stem from an adult woman who had mild COVID-19 (a few samples of this study predate the infection). Cell type and time point are not known. The conserved cysteine and the conserved F or W are not part of the CDR3 here.

v_gene | CDR3aa
TRBV5-1 | ASSLEGGWREQY
TRBV7-8 | ASSLPPWRRVKENIQY
TRBV3-1 | ASSQDGGRGSYGYT
TRBV24-1 | ATSDPTRLAGDTGELF
TRBV19 | ASSTNRWEKYEQY
TRBV6-6 | ASSLTQGNNQPQH
TRBV7-7 | ASSLEWGDSYEQY
TRBV7-2 | ASSPSRDHNEQF
TRBV29-1 | SVVGETNYGYT
TRBV2 | ASSEELRSPLH
TRBV5-1 | ASSIDGQLSNQPQH
TRBV20-1 | SARDLTEAF
TRBV4-2 | ASSQGRERQPQH
TRBV24-1 | ATSPPTGPDTQY
TRBV7-2 | ASSFEEEGNIQY
TRBV7-9 | ATAHQRGSSSTDTQY
TRBV18 | ASWRGSGRSRLTQY
TRBV29-1 | SVEDQGDSYEQY
TRBV5-6 | ASSLGALHEQY
TRBV6-2/TRBV6-3 | ASSRPNRNYEQY
TRBV4-1 | ASSQRRQGLGEKLF
TRBV5-1 | ASSPELGRRGYT
TRBV29-1 | SVAGTEGEQY
TRBV29-1 | SARLNREQF
TRBV10-3 | AIRTGSGANVLT
TRBV20-1 | SARDRAKTYEQY
TRBV5-1 | ASSPGQGHSYEQY
TRBV3-1 | ASSPSGSNYGYT
TRBV29-1 | SVERGYTEAF
TRBV5-1 | ASSLGSHDSSYEQY
TRBV11-2 | ASTSGGRKNTGELF
TRBV2 | ASSDSGANVLT
TRBV11-3 | ASSFWSPGQGETQY
TRBV7-8 | ASSSGTSGGALNIQY
TRBV6-1 | ASSKRDFWYTEAF
TRBV18 | ASSRDRPPSEQY
TRBV7-2 | ASSLFPAADTQY
TRBV4-1 | ASSQELTETQY
TRBV2 | ASSVEGNTEAF
TRBV7-3 | ASSFSSGDTQY
TRBV28 | ASSPRQGGETQY
TRBV6-5 | ASSSSISYNEQF
TRBV4-2 | ASSQDTEGPQY
TRBV14 | ASSHHGAGAYEQY
TRBV2 | ASRNTGDGSYLH
TRBV7-9 | ASSDASGGQETQY
TRBV7-9 | ASFAGYEQY
TRBV13 | ASSLFGLAGGPRNEQF
TRBV30 | AWSDRVPSGYT
TRBV6-2/TRBV6-3 | ASSLRRVGRLDYEQY
TRBV6-5 | ASSYRGLAAPTDTQY
TRBV12-3/TRBV12-4 | AIRFLGGPYGYT
TRBV19 | ASSRASGGAQQY